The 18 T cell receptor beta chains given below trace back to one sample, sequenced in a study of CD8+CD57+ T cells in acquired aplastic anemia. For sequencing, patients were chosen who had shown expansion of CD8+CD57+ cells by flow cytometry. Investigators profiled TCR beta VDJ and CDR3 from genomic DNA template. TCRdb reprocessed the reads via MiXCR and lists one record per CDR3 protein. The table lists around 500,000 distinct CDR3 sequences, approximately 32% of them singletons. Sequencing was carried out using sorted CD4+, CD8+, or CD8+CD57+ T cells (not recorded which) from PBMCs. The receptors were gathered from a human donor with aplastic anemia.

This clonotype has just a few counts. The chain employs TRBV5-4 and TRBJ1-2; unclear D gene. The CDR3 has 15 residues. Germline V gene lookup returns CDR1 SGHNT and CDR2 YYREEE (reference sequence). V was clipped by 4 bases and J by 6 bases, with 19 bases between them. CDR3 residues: CASSGTLPPKNGYTF. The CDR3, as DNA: TGTGCCAGCAGCGGTACATTGCCCCCGAAGAATGGCTACACCTTC.

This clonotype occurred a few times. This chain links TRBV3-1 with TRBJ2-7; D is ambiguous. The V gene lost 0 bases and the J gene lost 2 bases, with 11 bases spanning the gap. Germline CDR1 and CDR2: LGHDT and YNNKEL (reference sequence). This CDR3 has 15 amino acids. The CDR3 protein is CASSQDPSSAYEQYF. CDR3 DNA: TGTGCCAGCAGCCAAGATCCCAGCAGCGCCTACGAGCAGTACTTC.

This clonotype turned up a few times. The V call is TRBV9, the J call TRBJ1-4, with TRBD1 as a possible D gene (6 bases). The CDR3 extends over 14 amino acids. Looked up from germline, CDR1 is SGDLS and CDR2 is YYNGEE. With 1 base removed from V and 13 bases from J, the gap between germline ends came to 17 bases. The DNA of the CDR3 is TGTGCCAGCAGCGTAAGTTCGGACAGTTCTTCACTGTTTTTT. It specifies CASSVSSDSSSLFF.

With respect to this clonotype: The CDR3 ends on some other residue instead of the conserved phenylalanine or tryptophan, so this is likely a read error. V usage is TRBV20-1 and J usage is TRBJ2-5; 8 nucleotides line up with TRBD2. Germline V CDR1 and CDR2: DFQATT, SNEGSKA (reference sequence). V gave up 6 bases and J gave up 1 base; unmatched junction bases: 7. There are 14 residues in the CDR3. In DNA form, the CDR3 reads TGCAGTGCCGCCCTTAGCGGGATCCAAGAGACCCAGTACTCC. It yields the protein CSAALSGIQETQYS.

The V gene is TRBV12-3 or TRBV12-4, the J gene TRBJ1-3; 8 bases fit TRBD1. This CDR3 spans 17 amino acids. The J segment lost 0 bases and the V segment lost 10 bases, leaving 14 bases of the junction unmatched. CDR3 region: CATLIMTGAVSGNTIYF. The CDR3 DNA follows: TGTGCCACCCTGATAATGACAGGGGCCGTCTCTGGAAACACCATATATTTT.

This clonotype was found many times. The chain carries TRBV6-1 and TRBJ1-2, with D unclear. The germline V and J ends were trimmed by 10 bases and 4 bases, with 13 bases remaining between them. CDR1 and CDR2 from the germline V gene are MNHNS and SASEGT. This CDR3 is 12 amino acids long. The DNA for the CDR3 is TGTGCCACCAAGAAGGGAGGCTATGGCTACACCTTC. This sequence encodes CATKKGGYGYTF.

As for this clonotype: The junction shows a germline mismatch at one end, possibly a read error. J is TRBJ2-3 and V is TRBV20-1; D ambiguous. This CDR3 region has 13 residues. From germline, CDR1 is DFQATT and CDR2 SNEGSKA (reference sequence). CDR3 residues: CGARIEKLDTQYF. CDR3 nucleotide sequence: TGCGGTGCTAGAATAGAGAAGCTGGATACGCAGTATTTT.

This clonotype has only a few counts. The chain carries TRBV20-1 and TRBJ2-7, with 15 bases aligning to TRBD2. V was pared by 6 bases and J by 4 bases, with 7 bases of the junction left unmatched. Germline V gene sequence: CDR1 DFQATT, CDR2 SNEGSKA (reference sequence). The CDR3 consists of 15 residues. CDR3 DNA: TGCAGTGCGAGGCGGACTAGCGGGAGGGAATACGAGCAGTACTTC. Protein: CSARRTSGREYEQYF.

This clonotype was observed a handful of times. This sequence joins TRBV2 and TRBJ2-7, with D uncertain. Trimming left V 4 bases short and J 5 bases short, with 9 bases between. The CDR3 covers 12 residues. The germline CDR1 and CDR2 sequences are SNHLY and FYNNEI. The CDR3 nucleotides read TGTGCCAGCAGTGCCGAATATGACGAGCAGTACTTC. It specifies CASSAEYDEQYF. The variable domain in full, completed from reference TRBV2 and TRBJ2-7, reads EPEVTQTPSHQVTQMGQEVILRCVPISNHLYFYWYRQILGQKVEFLVSFYNNEISEKSEIFDDQFSVERPDGSNFTLKIRSTKLEDSAMYFCASSAEYDEQYFGPGTRLTVT.

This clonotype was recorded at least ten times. CDR3 bases: TGTGCCATCAGTGGTACAGGGGGCGAGCAGTACTTC. It encodes CAISGTGGEQYF. The chain joins TRBV10-3 to TRBJ2-7; 8 nucleotides line up with TRBD1. CDR1 ENHRY and CDR2 SYGVKD come from the germline V gene. CDR3 length: 12 amino acids. V lost 4 bases, J lost 6 bases, and 2 bases stayed unmatched.

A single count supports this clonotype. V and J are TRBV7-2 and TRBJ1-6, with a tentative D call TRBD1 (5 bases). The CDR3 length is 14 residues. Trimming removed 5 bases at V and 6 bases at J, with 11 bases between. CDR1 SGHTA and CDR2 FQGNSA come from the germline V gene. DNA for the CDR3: TGTGCCAGCAGCAGCTCCGGGGCTAATTCACCCCTCCACTTT. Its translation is CASSSSGANSPLHF. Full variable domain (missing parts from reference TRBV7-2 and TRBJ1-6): GAGVSQSPSNKVTEKGKDVELRCDPISGHTALYWYRQSLGQGLEFLIYFQGNSAPDKSGLPSDRFSAERTGGSVSTLTIQRTQQEDSAVYLCASSSSGANSPLHFGNGTRLTVT.

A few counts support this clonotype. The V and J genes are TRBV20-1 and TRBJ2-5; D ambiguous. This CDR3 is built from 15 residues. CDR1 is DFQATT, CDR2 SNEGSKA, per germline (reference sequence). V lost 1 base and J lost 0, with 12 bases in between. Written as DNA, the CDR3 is TGCAGTGCTAGAGGACCTTGGGCGTACCAAGAGACCCAGTACTTC. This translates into CSARGPWAYQETQYF.

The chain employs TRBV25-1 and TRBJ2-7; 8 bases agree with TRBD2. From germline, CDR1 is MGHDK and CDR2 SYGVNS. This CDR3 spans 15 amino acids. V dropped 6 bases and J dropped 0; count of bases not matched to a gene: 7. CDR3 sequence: CASRPGGVGSYEQYF. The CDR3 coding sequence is TGTGCCAGCAGGCCGGGGGGGGTGGGCTCCTACGAGCAGTACTTC.

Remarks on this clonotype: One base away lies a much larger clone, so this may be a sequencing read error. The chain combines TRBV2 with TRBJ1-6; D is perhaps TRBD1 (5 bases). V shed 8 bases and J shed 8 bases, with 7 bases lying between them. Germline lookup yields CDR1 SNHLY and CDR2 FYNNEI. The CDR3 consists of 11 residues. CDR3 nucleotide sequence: TGTGCCAGCGGGGGTTATTCACCCCTCCACTTT. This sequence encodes CASGGYSPLHF.

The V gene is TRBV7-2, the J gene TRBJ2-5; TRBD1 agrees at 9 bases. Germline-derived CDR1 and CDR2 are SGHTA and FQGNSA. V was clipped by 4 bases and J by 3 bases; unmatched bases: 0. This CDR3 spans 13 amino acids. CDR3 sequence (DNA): TGTGCCAGCAGCTGGACAGGGGAAGAGACCCAGTACTTC. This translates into CASSWTGEETQYF.

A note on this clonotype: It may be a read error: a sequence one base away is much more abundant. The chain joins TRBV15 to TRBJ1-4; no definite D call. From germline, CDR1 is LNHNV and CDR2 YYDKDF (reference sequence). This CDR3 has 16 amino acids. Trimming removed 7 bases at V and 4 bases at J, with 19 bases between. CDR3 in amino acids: CATNNPLQEYNEKLFF. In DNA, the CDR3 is TGTGCCACCAACAACCCCCTGCAGGAGTATAATGAAAAACTGTTTTTT.

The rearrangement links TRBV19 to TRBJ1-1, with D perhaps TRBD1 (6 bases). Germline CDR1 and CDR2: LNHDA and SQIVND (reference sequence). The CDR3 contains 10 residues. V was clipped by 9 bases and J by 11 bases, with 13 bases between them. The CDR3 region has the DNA TGTGCCAGCTCGGACAGAGGGGCTTTCTTT. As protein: CASSDRGAFF.

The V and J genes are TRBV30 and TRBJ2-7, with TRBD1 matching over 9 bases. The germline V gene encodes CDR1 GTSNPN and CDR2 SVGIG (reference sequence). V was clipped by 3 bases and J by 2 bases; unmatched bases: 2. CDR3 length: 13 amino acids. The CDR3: CAWRGQGPYEQYF. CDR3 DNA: TGTGCCTGGAGGGGACAGGGACCCTACGAGCAGTACTTC.